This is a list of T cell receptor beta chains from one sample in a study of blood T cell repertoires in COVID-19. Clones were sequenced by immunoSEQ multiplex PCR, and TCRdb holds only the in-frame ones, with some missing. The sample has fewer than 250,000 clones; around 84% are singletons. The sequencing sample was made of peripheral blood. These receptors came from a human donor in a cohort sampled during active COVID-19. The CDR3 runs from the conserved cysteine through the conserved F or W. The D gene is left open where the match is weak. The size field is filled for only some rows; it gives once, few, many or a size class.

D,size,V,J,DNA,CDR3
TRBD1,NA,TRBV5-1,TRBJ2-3,TGCGCCAGCAGCTTGGTTACAGGGGGTACAGATACGCAGTATTTT,CASSLVTGGTDTQYF
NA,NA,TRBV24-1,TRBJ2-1,TGTGCCACCAGTGACGCCGGCCTAGAGGCTGAGCAGTTCTTC,CATSDAGLEAEQFF
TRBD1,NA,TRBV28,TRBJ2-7,TGTGCCACCTGGACAGGAGGCCCCTACGAGCAGTACTTC,CATWTGGPYEQYF
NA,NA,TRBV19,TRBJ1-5,TGCGGTTCAGGGGCGATGTCCAGTCAGCCCCAGCATTTT,CGSGAMSSQPQHF
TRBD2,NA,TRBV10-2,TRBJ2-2,TGCGCCAGCAGTAATCCCCCCAGCGGGGGGCCCCCGGTGGCCACCGGGGAGCTGTTTTTT,CASSNPPSGGPPVATGELFF
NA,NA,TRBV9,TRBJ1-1,TGTGCCAGCAGGTTCAACCCAGTGAACACTGAAGCTTTCTTT,CASRFNPVNTEAFF
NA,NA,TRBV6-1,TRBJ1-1,TGTGCCAGCAGTGAGGGCGCGATGAACACTGAAGCTTTCTTT,CASSEGAMNTEAFF
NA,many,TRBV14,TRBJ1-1,TGTGCCAGCAGCCCCTTCGCGACAGGAGCAGCTTTCTTT,CASSPFATGAAFF
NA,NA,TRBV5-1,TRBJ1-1,TGCGCCAGCAGCTTGGCGGCGGACACTGAAGCTTTCTTT,CASSLAADTEAFF
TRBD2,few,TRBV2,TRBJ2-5,TGTGCCAGCAGTGCCTCAATGGGTAGCGGGGACCAAGAGACCCAGTACTTC,CASSASMGSGDQETQYF
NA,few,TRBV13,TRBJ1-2,TGTGCCAGCAGCTCCTCAAGAGGGCAGAACTATGGCTACACCTTC,CASSSSRGQNYGYTF
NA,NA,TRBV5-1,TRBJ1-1,TGCGCCAGCAGCCTACAAGGGGATGAAGCTTTCTTT,CASSLQGDEAFF
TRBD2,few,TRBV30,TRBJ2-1,TGTGCCTGGAGTGCCCCGTTGGGGGGGGTAGTTCACAATGAGCAGTTCTTC,CAWSAPLGGVVHNEQFF
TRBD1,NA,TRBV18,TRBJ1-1,TGTGCCAGCTCACCCAACTATCGGACAGGGGAAGTCACTGAAGCTTTCTTT,CASSPNYRTGEVTEAFF
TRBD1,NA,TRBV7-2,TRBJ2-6,TGTGCCAGCAGCTACCGACAGGGGTACTCTGGGGCCAACGTCCTGACTTTC,CASSYRQGYSGANVLTF
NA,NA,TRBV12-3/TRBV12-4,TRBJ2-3,TGTGCCAGCAAGGCGGGGGCTGGGGATACGCAGTATTTT,CASKAGAGDTQYF
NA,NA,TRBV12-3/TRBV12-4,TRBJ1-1,TGTGCCAGCAGTTCAATGAACTATCGAGCTTTCTTT,CASSSMNYRAFF
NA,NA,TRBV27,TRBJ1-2,TGTGCCAGCAGCCCCTTTGGAGGGGTTGGCTACACCTTC,CASSPFGGVGYTF
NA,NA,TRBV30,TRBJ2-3,TGTGCCTGGAGTGTGGCCAAATGGGATACGCAGTATTTT,CAWSVAKWDTQYF
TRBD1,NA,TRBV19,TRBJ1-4,TGTGCCAGTAGTCCCTGGGCAGGGGGCGGCACTAATGAAAAACTGTTTTTT,CASSPWAGGGTNEKLFF
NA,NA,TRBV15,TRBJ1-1,TGTGCCAACGGGAGGGACATGAACACTGAAGCTTTCTTT,CANGRDMNTEAFF
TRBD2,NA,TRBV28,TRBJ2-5,TGTGCCAGCACTAGTCTAGCGGGAGGGGGAGAGACCCAGTACTTC,CASTSLAGGGETQYF
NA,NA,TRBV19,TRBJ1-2,TGTGCCAGTAGTCTTCCTCCGGCAGGGGTTGGCTACACCTTC,CASSLPPAGVGYTF
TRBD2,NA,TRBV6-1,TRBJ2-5,TGTGCCAGCAGTGAAAGCGGGGGGAAAGAGACCCAGTACTTC,CASSESGGKETQYF
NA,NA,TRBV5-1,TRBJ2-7,TGCGCCAGCGGACGACAGGAAGGCTCCTTTTACGAGCAGTACTTC,CASGRQEGSFYEQYF
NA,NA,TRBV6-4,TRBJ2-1,TGTGCCAGCAGACCCCGGGACAACTACAATGAGCAGTTCTTC,CASRPRDNYNEQFF
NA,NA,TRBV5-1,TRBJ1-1,TGCGCCAGCAGCCTAGCGGACTCATACACTGAAGCTTTCTTT,CASSLADSYTEAFF
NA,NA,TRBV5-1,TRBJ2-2,TGCGCCAGCAGCTTTTGGCAGGGGTCCCCCGGGGAGCTGTTTTTT,CASSFWQGSPGELFF
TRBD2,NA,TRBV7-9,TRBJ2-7,TGTGCCAGCAGCTTAGGACAGACCATAAGCGGGAAGAACTACGAGCAGTACTTC,CASSLGQTISGKNYEQYF
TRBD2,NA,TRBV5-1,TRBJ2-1,TGCGCCAGCAGCGGCTTAAGCGGGATCTACAATGAGCAGTTCTTC,CASSGLSGIYNEQFF